One and the same sample provided the 19 T cell receptor beta chains below, sequenced in a study of T cells after yellow fever vaccination. TCRdb called the 5' RACE reads again in MiXCR, with one record for every CDR3 protein. The sample carries some 600,000 distinct CDR3 sequences, about a sixth recorded once. Specimen: PBMCs, collected less than 6 days after the first yellow fever vaccination. These receptors were taken from a man between 18 and 35 years old who received the YFV17D yellow fever vaccine.

This chain uses TRBV5-6 with TRBJ2-1, with D unclear. CDR1 SGHDT and CDR2 YYEEEE come from the germline V gene. The CDR3 has 13 amino acids. Trimming shortened V by 1 base and J by 15 bases, and 17 bases separated the two germline ends. CDR3 loop: CASSLYSLVDPFF. The CDR3 DNA reads TGTGCCAGCAGCTTGTACTCTTTGGTAGACCCGTTCTTC.

CDR3 sequence reads: CASSPPGAPSPVEQYF. The CDR3 DNA is TGTGCCAGCAGCCCCCCGGGGGCACCCTCTCCAGTGGAGCAGTACTTC. This chain connects TRBV7-2 to TRBJ2-7; the D gene could be TRBD1 or TRBD2 (6 bases each). V lost 5 bases to trimming and J lost 7 bases, with 24 bases between them. The CDR3 spans 16 residues. CDR1 is SGHTA and CDR2 is FQGNSA in the germline V gene.

The V gene is TRBV10-3, the J gene TRBJ2-2, with D unresolved. From germline, CDR1 is ENHRY and CDR2 SYGVKD. V shed 3 bases and J shed 9 bases, with 14 bases lying between them. The CDR3 has 14 residues. The CDR3 region is CAISDQLILRELFF. CDR3 bases: TGTGCCATCAGTGATCAACTCATCTTGAGGGAGCTGTTTTTT.

The chain has TRBV6-5 and TRBJ2-3; D might be TRBD2 (7 bases). The V gene lost 2 bases and the J gene lost 3 bases, with 21 bases spanning the gap. From germline, CDR1 is MNHEY and CDR2 SVGAGI. The CDR3 is 18 residues long. The CDR3 coding sequence is TGTGCCAGCAGTTACAGGTTCCGGGGGGCCGGAGTAACAGATACGCAGTATTTT. Its translation: CASSYRFRGAGVTDTQYF.

This clonotype has more than one count but fewer than ten. V usage is TRBV7-7 and J usage is TRBJ2-7; possible D gene TRBD1, 6 bases. CDR1 is SSHAT, CDR2 FNYEAQ, per germline (reference sequence). V was clipped by 5 bases and J by 7 bases, with 15 bases between them. The CDR3 totals 13 residues. In DNA, the CDR3 is TGTGCCAGCAGCCCAACAGGGTCCGTGGAGCAGTACTTC. Translation gives CASSPTGSVEQYF.

The V call is TRBV9, the J call TRBJ2-3, with a tentative D call TRBD2 (6 bases). The germline CDR1 and CDR2 sequences are SGDLS and YYNGEE. The CDR3 runs to 15 residues. Between the trimmed V and J ends, which lost 4 bases and 7 bases, there was a span of 19 bases. CDR3 sequence (DNA): TGTGCCAGCAGCAGAGGAGCGGGCGGATCCTATACGCAGTATTTT. The encoded protein is CASSRGAGGSYTQYF.

The chain has TRBV20-1 and TRBJ2-5, with D perhaps matching TRBD1 (5 bases). The V end lost 0 bases, the J end lost 3 bases, and 17 bases lay between the germline ends. The CDR3 totals 16 residues. Germline V gene data show CDR1 as DFQATT and CDR2 as SNEGSKA (reference sequence). The CDR3, as DNA: TGCAGTGCTAGAGACCCCTCCGGCAGGGCTAAAGAGACCCAGTACTTC. Translated: CSARDPSGRAKETQYF.

This clonotype was seen a few times. V usage is TRBV12-3 or TRBV12-4 and J usage is TRBJ1-2; D perhaps matches TRBD1 (5 bases). V was shortened by 2 bases and J by 8 bases, with 21 bases between the two germline ends. The CDR3 totals 16 residues. DNA for the CDR3: TGTGCCAGCAGTTTACATTCGGGGGGAGCAAGACGGGGCTACACCTTC. Protein sequence: CASSLHSGGARRGYTF.

Only a few counts were recorded for this clonotype. The chain recombines TRBV5-5 with TRBJ2-1; D possibly corresponds to TRBD1 (5 bases). V dropped 0 bases and J dropped 0 bases, with 13 bases sitting between them. The CDR3 consists of 17 residues. Germline CDR1 reads SGHKS; CDR2 reads YYEKEE (reference sequence). As DNA, the CDR3 is TGTGCCAGCAGCTTGGCAGCCGCAGGGCGCTCCTACAATGAGCAGTTCTTC. Amino acid sequence: CASSLAAAGRSYNEQFF.

The chain couples TRBV5-4 to TRBJ1-6; D is perhaps TRBD1 (6 bases). CDR1 SGHNT and CDR2 YYREEE come from the germline V gene (reference sequence). Trimming removed 0 bases from V and 7 bases from J, with 17 bases in between. CDR3 length equals 17 residues. This CDR3 is CASSLGLGGAENSPLHF. For the CDR3, the DNA is TGTGCCAGCAGCTTGGGACTTGGGGGCGCGGAAAATTCACCCCTCCACTTT.

There are a few counts of this clonotype. The chain couples TRBV4-3 to TRBJ1-5; D is perhaps TRBD1 (5 bases). CDR3 length: 15 amino acids. Per germline, CDR1 LGHNA and CDR2 YSLEER. The V end was cut by 3 bases, the J end by 1 base, with 10 bases between. The CDR3 sequence: CASSHNRDSNQPQHF. The CDR3 nucleotides are TGCGCCAGCAGCCATAACCGGGACAGCAATCAGCCCCAGCATTTT.

The CDR3 region is CSARQANTEAFF. The CDR3 nucleotides read TGCAGTGCTAGACAGGCGAACACTGAAGCTTTCTTT. The rearrangement uses TRBV20-1 and TRBJ1-1; D ambiguous. Trimming took 2 bases from V and 1 from J, leaving 5 bases between them. The CDR3 spans 12 residues. CDR1 is DFQATT and CDR2 is SNEGSKA in the germline V gene (reference sequence).

This clonotype turned up a few times. The chain is built from TRBV4-3 and TRBJ2-2, with D maybe TRBD2 (5 bases). This CDR3 spans 16 amino acids. CDR1 and CDR2 from the germline V gene are LGHNA and YSLEER. Deletions cut 2 bases from V and 4 bases from J, with 14 bases between. The chain's CDR3 is CASSQNTGFSTGELFF. CDR3 DNA sequence: TGCGCCAGCAGCCAAAACACGGGGTTCTCCACCGGGGAGCTGTTTTTT.

This clonotype was recorded a few times. As DNA, the CDR3 is TGCAGTGCTAACAGGGGTCTTGAATGGTATACGCAGTATTTT. Its protein product is CSANRGLEWYTQYF. The gene calls are TRBV20-1 and TRBJ2-3, with 7 nucleotides matching TRBD1. V dropped 4 bases and J dropped 7; count of bases not matched to a gene: 11. CDR1 is DFQATT, CDR2 SNEGSKA, per germline (reference sequence). The CDR3 is 14 residues long.

This chain joins TRBV7-3 and TRBJ2-5; 11 bases are shared with TRBD1. After removal of 5 bases from V and 5 bases from J, the junction contained 7 bases not matched to a gene. The germline CDR1 and CDR2 sequences are SGHTA and FQGTGA. There are 15 residues in the CDR3. CDR3 DNA sequence: TGTGCCAGCAGCAAGGACAGGGGGCGCTGGGAGACCCAGTACTTC. Protein product: CASSKDRGRWETQYF.

The table lists this clonotype with a few counts. The chain uses TRBV9 and TRBJ1-2; D possibly corresponds to TRBD1 (6 bases). Germline V gives CDR1 SGDLS, CDR2 YYNGEE. Trimming took 7 bases from V and 8 from J, leaving 15 bases between them. The CDR3 is 12 amino acids. The CDR3 is CASEGGAKGYTF. The CDR3 DNA reads TGTGCCAGCGAGGGGGGGGCTAAGGGCTACACCTTC.

This clonotype was seen only a few times. The chain is built from TRBV12-3 or TRBV12-4 and TRBJ2-1, with TRBD2 matching over 9 bases. J was trimmed by 6 bases and V by 1 base; bases with no gene match: 4. The CDR3 sequence is 15 residues long. CDR3 in amino acids: CASSLVSGGVNEQFF. The CDR3 nucleotides read TGTGCCAGCAGTTTAGTTAGCGGGGGTGTCAATGAGCAGTTCTTC.

The V call is TRBV3-1, the J call TRBJ1-4; tentative D call: TRBD1 (6 bases). The CDR3 is 14 residues long. Germline V gene sequence: CDR1 LGHDT, CDR2 YNNKEL (reference sequence). The V end was cut by 5 bases, the J end by 3 bases, with 10 bases between. CDR3 protein: CASSRGAANEKLFF. The CDR3 bases are TGTGCCAGCAGCAGGGGGGCGGCTAATGAAAAACTGTTTTTT.

The chain recombines TRBV20-1 with TRBJ2-4, with D tentatively TRBD1 or TRBD2 (5 bases each). The V gene lost 6 bases and the J gene lost 9 bases, with 18 bases spanning the gap. This CDR3 contains 13 residues. CDR1 is DFQATT and CDR2 is SNEGSKA in the germline V gene (reference sequence). The CDR3 spells CSAAGAQALIQYF. The CDR3 nucleotides are TGCAGTGCCGCCGGGGCCCAGGCTCTCATTCAGTACTTC.